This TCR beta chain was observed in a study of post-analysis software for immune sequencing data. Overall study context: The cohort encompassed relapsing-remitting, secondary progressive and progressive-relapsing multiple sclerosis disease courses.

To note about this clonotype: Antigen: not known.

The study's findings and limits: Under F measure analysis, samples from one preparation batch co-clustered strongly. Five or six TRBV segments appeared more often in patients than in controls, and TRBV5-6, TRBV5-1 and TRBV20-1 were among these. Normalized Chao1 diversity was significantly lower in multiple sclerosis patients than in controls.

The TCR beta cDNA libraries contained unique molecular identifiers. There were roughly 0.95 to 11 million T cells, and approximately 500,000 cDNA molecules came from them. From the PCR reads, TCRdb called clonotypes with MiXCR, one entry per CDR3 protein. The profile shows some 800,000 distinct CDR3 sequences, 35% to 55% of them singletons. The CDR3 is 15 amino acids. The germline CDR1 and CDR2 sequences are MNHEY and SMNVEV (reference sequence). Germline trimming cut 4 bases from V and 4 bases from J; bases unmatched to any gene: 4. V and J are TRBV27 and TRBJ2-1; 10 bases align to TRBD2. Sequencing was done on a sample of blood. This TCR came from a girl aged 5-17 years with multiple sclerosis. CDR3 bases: TGTGCCAGCAGTTCCCAAGCGGGAGGGTACAATGAGCAGTTCTTC. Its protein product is CASSSQAGGYNEQFF.